This is a list of T cell receptor beta chains from one sample in a study of CD8 T cells in ankylosing spondylitis. One entry per CDR3 protein results from TCRdb running MiXCR on the 5' RACE reads. Among approximately 250,000 distinct CDR3 sequences, around 8% were seen once, and the ten largest hold around 4.4%. Sequenced input: blood, either unsorted or a sorted T cell fraction (not recorded which). The receptors derive from a female donor with ankylosing spondylitis or in good health (not recorded which). Each CDR3 is given with its conserved first and last residue. D genes are given only for firm matches. Part of the rows lack a size; the others show once, few, many or a class for expanded clones.

J,D,size,V,CDR3,DNA
TRBJ2-1,-,many,TRBV15,CATSRDPSGTNNEQFF,TGTGCCACCAGCAGAGACCCCAGCGGGACAAACAATGAGCAGTTCTTC
TRBJ2-1,-,many,TRBV20-1,CSASPRRGYNEQFF,TGCAGTGCTAGTCCCAGGCGGGGCTACAATGAGCAGTTCTTC
TRBJ2-1,-,many,TRBV20-1,CSVAKELVGYEQFF,TGCAGTGTCGCGAAGGAACTAGTGGGATATGAGCAGTTCTTC
TRBJ2-5,-,many,TRBV7-2,CASSYVVRETQYF,TGTGCCAGCAGCTACGTGGTCCGAGAGACCCAGTACTTC
TRBJ1-1,-,many,TRBV20-1,CSARGGRWSNTEAFF,TGCAGTGCTAGAGGGGGCAGGTGGTCCAACACTGAAGCTTTCTTT
TRBJ2-1,TRBD2,many,TRBV20-1,CSATIAGAPYNEQFF,TGCAGTGCTACTATAGCGGGAGCCCCCTACAATGAGCAGTTCTTC
TRBJ1-5,-,few,TRBV20-1,CSASAPAEGNQPQHF,TGCAGTGCTAGTGCCCCGGCAGAGGGCAATCAGCCCCAGCATTTT
TRBJ1-1,-,many,TRBV20-1,CSAQISGRRNTEAFF,TGCAGTGCCCAAATTAGTGGCAGGCGGAACACTGAAGCTTTCTTT
TRBJ2-3,-,many,TRBV27,CASNPGGTDTQYF,TGTGCCAGCAACCCAGGCGGCACAGATACGCAGTATTTT
TRBJ2-3,-,many,TRBV20-1,CSAAGGREAKDTQYF,TGCAGTGCTGCAGGGGGGCGGGAGGCGAAAGATACGCAGTATTTT
TRBJ2-3,TRBD2,many,TRBV7-2,CASSSGLAVGTDTQYF,TGTGCCAGCAGCTCGGGACTAGCGGTAGGCACAGATACGCAGTATTTT
TRBJ1-2,TRBD1,-,TRBV6-2/TRBV6-3,CASRDRVNYGYTF,TGTGCCAGCCGGGACAGAGTTAACTATGGCTACACCTTC
TRBJ2-7,TRBD2,many,TRBV7-6,CASSPRRENHEQYF,TGTGCCAGCAGCCCCCGGCGGGAGAACCACGAGCAGTACTTC
TRBJ1-5,TRBD1,many,TRBV20-1,CSAGRGTGNVQPQHF,TGCAGTGCGGGACGAGGGACAGGGAATGTTCAGCCCCAGCATTTT
TRBJ2-7,TRBD1,many,TRBV7-8,CASSLLGQGGPYEQYF,TGTGCCAGCAGCTTACTGGGACAGGGTGGCCCCTACGAGCAGTACTTC
TRBJ1-6,-,many,TRBV27,CASSLYPPRTSYNSPLHF,TGTGCCAGCAGTTTATACCCCCCCAGGACCTCCTATAATTCACCCCTCCACTTT
TRBJ1-5,-,many,TRBV16,CASSQWIRSNQPQHF,TGTGCCAGCAGCCAATGGATCAGGAGCAATCAGCCCCAGCATTTT
TRBJ2-3,-,many,TRBV20-1,CSARDRTDTQYF,TGCAGTGCTAGAGATAGGACAGATACGCAGTATTTT
TRBJ2-1,-,many,TRBV24-1,CATSAFFSEQFF,TGTGCCACCAGTGCTTTCTTCAGTGAGCAGTTCTTC
TRBJ2-7,-,-,TRBV7-9,CAGSPGLASSDEQYF,TGTGCCGGCAGCCCCGGGCTGGCTTCGTCTGACGAGCAGTACTTC
TRBJ1-1,-,many,TRBV6-2/TRBV6-3,CASREPNTEAFF,TGTGCCAGCAGGGAACCGAACACTGAAGCTTTCTTT
TRBJ2-5,-,many,TRBV5-6,CASSRDTQETQYF,TGTGCCAGCAGCCGGGACACCCAAGAGACCCAGTACTTC
TRBJ1-1,TRBD1,many,TRBV27,CASRYRGRPVMNTEAFF,TGTGCCAGCAGGTACAGGGGGCGCCCCGTCATGAACACTGAAGCTTTCTTT
TRBJ2-5,TRBD2,many,TRBV11-2,CASSLALAGGGVSQETQYF,TGTGCCAGCAGCTTAGCTCTAGCGGGAGGGGGAGTATCCCAAGAGACCCAGTACTTC
TRBJ2-7,TRBD2,-,TRBV6-1,CASREGLAGVYEQYF,TGTGCCAGCAGAGAGGGACTAGCGGGAGTCTACGAGCAGTACTTC
TRBJ2-5,-,many,TRBV4-3,CASSQGVGRETQYF,TGCGCCAGCAGCCAAGGAGTTGGTCGAGAGACCCAGTACTTC